The rows below give T cell receptor beta chains drawn from one sample of a study of CD8 T cells in Susac syndrome. TCRdb re-called the immunoSEQ multiplex PCR reads through MiXCR, storing one row per CDR3 protein. The sample records approximately 120,000 distinct CDR3 sequences, approximately 90% being singletons. Source material: CD8+ T cells from PBMCs. The receptors come from a human donor in good health. CDR3s include the opening cysteine and the closing phenylalanine or tryptophan. Each record gives: J gene, D gene, V gene, CDR3 DNA, CDR3 protein. A D gene is named only where the DNA matches it firmly.

>TRBJ2-7|.|TRBV7-2
TGTGCCAGCAGCTTAGCGTCGACGGAAACCTACGAGCAGTACTTC
CASSLASTETYEQYF
>TRBJ1-2|TRBD1|TRBV20-1
TGCAGTGCTTACAGGGGGCTCGCCTATGGCTACACCTTC
CSAYRGLAYGYTF
>TRBJ2-1|.|TRBV6-5
TGTGCCAGCAGTTACGACTGGAGCTCCTACAATGAGCAGTTCTTC
CASSYDWSSYNEQFF
>TRBJ1-2|.|TRBV20-1
TGCAGTGCTAGAGATGGGGGTCGTACGAGCTACACCTTC
CSARDGGRTSYTF
>TRBJ2-6|.|TRBV18
TGTGCCAGCTCATCGGACACCTTGGTTAACGTCCTGACTTTC
CASSSDTLVNVLTF
>TRBJ2-1|.|TRBV29-1
TGCAGCGTTGAACAGGGTTGGGATGAGCAGTTCTTC
CSVEQGWDEQFF
>TRBJ1-4|.|TRBV19
TGTGCCAGTAGTAACCAGGGATCGACTAATGAAAAACTGTTTTTT
CASSNQGSTNEKLFF
>TRBJ1-3|.|TRBV27
TGTGCCAGCAGTTTAGAGGGAACCTCTGGAAACACCATATATTTT
CASSLEGTSGNTIYF
>TRBJ2-6|.|TRBV3-1
TGTGCCAGCAGGCCCGTCTCTGGGGCCAACGTCCTGACTTTC
CASRPVSGANVLTF
>TRBJ1-1|TRBD1|TRBV19
TGTGCCAGTAGTATCGCGGGACAGGGAATCTCTGAAGCTTTCTTT
CASSIAGQGISEAFF
>TRBJ2-3|.|TRBV7-2
TGTGCCAGCAGCTTCCAGGGAGCCCGCCTTGATACGCAGTATTTT
CASSFQGARLDTQYF
>TRBJ2-7|.|TRBV12-3/TRBV12-4
TGTGCCAGCAGTCCTATGCCTTCCGCGCAGTACTTC
CASSPMPSAQYF
>TRBJ2-1|TRBD2|TRBV4-1
TGCGCCAGCAGCCACCTCCTAGCGGGAGATGGAAATGAGCAGTTCTTC
CASSHLLAGDGNEQFF